This record covers a single T cell receptor beta chain. The sample originates from a study of identifying expanded T cells in peripheral blood. The data were produced by immunoSEQ multiplex PCR, yet TCRdb's version contains in-frame clones alone and is incomplete. The table includes around 85,000 clones, more than 75% detected once. Sequenced material: blood. The origin of this receptor is a person aged 18 to 70 in good health.

DNA for the CDR3: TGTGCCAGCAGAAAGCGGACAGGCTCTGGAAACACCATATATTTT. Amino acid sequence: CASRKRTGSGNTIYF. This sequence joins TRBV6-5 and TRBJ1-3; TRBD1 agrees at 7 bases. Germline V gene lookup returns CDR1 MNHEY and CDR2 SVGAGI. There are 15 residues in the CDR3. The ends lost 6 bases at V and 0 bases at J; junction bases unmatched: 5.